This record concerns one T cell receptor beta chain sequence. The antigen is not known. This sample is part of a study of OX40 agonist ivuxolimab in advanced cancers. Broader study findings: Low clonal expansion, among the lowest seen, marked partial responders at 0.1-3.0 mg/kg. With doses of 0.1 to 3.0 mg/kg, CD4+ and CD8+ blood T cells had undergone clonal expansion by week 6.

CDR3 size: 15 residues. In germline, CDR1 is SGDLS, CDR2 YYNGEE. V trimming: 1 base; J trimming: 2 bases; junction bases outside the gene matches: 2. The assay was immunoSEQ multiplex PCR, and TCRdb's table has in-frame clones only and misses some. Of tens of thousands of clones listed, around 83% are singletons. This receptor was identified in an adult with an advanced solid tumor such as melanoma, head and neck, liver or kidney cancer. The chain employs TRBV9 and TRBJ2-3; 9 bases agree with TRBD2. Source: CD4+ or CD8+ T cells sorted from blood, taken in a trial of the OX40 agonist ivuxolimab. The CDR3 region is CASSVTSGHTDTQYF. Written as DNA, the CDR3 is TGTGCCAGCAGCGTAACTAGCGGGCACACAGATACGCAGTATTTT.